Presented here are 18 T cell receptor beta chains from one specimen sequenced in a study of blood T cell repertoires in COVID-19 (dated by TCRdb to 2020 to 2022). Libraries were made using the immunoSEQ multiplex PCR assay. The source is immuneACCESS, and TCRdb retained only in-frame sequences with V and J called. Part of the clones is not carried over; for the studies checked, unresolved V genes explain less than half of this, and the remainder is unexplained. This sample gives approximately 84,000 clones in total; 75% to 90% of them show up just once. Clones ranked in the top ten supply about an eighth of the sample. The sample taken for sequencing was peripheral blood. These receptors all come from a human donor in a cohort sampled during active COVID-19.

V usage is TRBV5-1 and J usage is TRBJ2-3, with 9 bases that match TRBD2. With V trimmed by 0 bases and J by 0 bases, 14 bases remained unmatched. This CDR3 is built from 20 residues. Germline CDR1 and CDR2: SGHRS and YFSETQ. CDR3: CASSLALGASGVTSTDTQYF. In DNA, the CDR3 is TGCGCCAGCAGCTTGGCCCTCGGGGCTAGCGGGGTAACTAGCACAGATACGCAGTATTTT.

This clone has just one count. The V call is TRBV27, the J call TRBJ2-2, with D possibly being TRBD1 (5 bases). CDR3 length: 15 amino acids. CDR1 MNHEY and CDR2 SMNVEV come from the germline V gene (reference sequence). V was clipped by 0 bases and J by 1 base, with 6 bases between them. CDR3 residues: CASSLSGQNTGELFF. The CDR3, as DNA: TGTGCCAGCAGTTTATCGGGGCAGAACACCGGGGAGCTGTTTTTT.

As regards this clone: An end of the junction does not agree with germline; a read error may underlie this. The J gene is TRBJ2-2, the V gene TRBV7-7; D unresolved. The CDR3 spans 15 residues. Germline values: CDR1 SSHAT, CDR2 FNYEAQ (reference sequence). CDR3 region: CASRRSLSNTGELFF. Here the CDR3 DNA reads TGTGCTAGCAGGCGAAGTCTCTCGAACACCGGGGAGCTGTTTTTT. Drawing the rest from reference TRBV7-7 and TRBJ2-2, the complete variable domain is GAGVSQSPRYKVTKRGQDVTLRCDPISSHATLYWYQQALGQGPEFLTYFNYEAQPDKSGLPSDRFSAERPEGSISTLTIQRTEQRDSAMYRCASRRSLSNTGELFFGEGSRLTVL.

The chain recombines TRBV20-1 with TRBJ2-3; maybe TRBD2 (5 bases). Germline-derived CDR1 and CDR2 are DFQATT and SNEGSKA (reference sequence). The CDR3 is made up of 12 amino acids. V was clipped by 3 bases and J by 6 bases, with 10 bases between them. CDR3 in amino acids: CSASIGGDTQYF. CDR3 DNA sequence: TGCAGTGCTAGTATCGGCGGGGATACGCAGTATTTT.

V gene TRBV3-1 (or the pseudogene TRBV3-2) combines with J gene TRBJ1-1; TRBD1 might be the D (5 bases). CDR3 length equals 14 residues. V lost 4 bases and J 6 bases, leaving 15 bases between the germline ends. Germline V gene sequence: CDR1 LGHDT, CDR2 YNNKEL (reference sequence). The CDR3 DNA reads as TGTGCCAGCAGCCTTGACAGTAGTTTCCCTGAAGCTTTCTTT. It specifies CASSLDSSFPEAFF.

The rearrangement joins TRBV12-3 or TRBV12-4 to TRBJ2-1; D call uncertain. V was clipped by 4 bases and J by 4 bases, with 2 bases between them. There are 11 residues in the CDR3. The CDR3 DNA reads TGTGCCAGCAGTTCGTACAATGAGCAGTTCTTC. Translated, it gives CASSSYNEQFF.

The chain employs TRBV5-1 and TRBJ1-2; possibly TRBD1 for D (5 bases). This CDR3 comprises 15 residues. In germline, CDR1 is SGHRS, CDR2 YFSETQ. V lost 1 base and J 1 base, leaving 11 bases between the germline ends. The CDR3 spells CASSLIGQGNYGYTF. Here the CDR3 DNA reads TGCGCCAGCAGCTTGATTGGTCAGGGTAACTATGGCTACACCTTC.

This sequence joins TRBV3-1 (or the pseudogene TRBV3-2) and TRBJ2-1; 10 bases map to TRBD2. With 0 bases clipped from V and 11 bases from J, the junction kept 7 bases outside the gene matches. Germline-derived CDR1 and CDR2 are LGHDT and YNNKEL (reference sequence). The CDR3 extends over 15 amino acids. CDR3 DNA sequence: TGTGCCAGCAGCCAAGAGTCTAGCGGGAGACATCAGCAGTTCTTC. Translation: CASSQESSGRHQQFF.

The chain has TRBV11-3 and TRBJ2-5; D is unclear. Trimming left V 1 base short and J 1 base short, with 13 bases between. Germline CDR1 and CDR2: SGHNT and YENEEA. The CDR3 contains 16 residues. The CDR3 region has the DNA TGTGCCAGCAGCTTAGGGGTAGCCGGTTCCCAAGAGACCCAGTACTTC. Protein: CASSLGVAGSQETQYF.

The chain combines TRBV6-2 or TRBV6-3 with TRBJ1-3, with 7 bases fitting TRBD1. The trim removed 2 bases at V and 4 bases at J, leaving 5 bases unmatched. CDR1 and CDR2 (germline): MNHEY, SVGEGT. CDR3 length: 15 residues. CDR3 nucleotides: TGTGCCAGCAGTTACCCTGACAGGGCCGGAAACACCATATATTTT. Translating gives CASSYPDRAGNTIYF.

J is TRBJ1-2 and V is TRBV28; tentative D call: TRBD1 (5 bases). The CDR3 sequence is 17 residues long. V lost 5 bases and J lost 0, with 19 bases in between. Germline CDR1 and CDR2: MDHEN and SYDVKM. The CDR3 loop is CASSTYGRAPANYGYTF. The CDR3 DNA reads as TGTGCCAGCAGTACTTACGGCAGGGCCCCAGCTAACTATGGCTACACCTTC.

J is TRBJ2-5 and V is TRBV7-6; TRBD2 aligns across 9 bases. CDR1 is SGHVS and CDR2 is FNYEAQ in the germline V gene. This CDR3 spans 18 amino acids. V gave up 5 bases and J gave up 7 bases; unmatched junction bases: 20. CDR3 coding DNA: TGTGCCAGCAGCCGCCGTGTGGTGCGGGGGGGCGGTACTATGACCCAGTACTTC. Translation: CASSRRVVRGGGTMTQYF.

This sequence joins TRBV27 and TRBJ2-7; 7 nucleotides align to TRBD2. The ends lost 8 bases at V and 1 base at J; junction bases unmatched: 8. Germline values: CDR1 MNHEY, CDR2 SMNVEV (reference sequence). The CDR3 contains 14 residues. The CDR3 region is CASARRELSYEQYF. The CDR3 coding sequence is TGTGCCAGCGCCCGGCGGGAGCTGTCCTACGAGCAGTACTTC.

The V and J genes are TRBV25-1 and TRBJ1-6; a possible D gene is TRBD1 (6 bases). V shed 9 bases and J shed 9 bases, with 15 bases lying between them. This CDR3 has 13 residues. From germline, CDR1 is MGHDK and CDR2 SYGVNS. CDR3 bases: TGTGCCAGAATAACAGGGTTAGGTTCACCCCTCCACTTT. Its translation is CARITGLGSPLHF.

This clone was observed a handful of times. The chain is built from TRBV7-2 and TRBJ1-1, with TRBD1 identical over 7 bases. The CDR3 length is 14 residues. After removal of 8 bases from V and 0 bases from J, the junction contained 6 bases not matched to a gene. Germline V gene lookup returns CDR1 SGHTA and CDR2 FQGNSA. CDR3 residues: CASAAQGMNTEAFF. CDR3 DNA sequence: TGTGCCAGCGCCGCACAGGGGATGAACACTGAAGCTTTCTTT.

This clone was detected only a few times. DNA for the CDR3: TGTGCCAGAAACGGGTGCCTGACTAGCGCGAGCTCCTACAATGAGCAGTTCTTC. Amino acids: CARNGCLTSASSYNEQFF. The V gene is TRBV5-3, the J gene TRBJ2-1, with 8 bases aligning to TRBD2. TRBV5-3 is annotated as an ORF whose role is uncertain. The CDR3 contains 18 residues. V was pared by 6 bases and J by 0 bases, with 14 bases of the junction left unmatched.

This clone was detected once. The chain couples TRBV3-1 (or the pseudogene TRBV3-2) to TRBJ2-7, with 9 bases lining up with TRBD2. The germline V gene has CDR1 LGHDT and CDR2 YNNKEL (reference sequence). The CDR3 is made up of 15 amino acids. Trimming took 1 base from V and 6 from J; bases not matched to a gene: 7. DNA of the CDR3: TGTGCCAGCAGCCAAGCTTCTAGCGGGATGTCCGAGCAGTACTTC. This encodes CASSQASSGMSEQYF.

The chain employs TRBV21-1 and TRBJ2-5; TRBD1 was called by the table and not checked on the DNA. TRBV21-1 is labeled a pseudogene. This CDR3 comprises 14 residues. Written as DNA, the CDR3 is TGTGCCAGCGGATACAGGGTTTACCAAGAGACCCAGTACTTC. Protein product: CASGYRVYQETQYF.